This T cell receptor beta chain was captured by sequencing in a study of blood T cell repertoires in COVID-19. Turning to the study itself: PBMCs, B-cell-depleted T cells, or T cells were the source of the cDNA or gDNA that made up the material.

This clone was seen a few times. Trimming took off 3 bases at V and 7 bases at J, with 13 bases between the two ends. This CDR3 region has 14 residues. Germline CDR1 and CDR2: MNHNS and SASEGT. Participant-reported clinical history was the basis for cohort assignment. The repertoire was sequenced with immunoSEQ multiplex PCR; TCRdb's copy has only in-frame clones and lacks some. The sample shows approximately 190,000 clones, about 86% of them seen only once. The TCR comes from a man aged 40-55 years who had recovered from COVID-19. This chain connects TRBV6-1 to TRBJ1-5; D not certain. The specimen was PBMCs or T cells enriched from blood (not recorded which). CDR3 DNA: TGTGCCAGCAGTGACCCGGGAGCGGAACAGCCCCAGCATTTT. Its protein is CASSDPGAEQPQHF.